The TCR beta chain under discussion was sequenced for a study of cytomegalovirus exposure and HLA in healthy donors. Study-level results: Sequencing artifact likely explains a cluster of highly shared sequence variants. Exclusion applied to some V segments, including TRBV6-2 and TRBV6-3, as they were indistinguishable.

Points on this clone: No antigen is known for it.

The CDR3 runs to 14 residues. In germline, CDR1 is SEHNR, CDR2 FQNEAQ (reference sequence). V was clipped by 1 base and J by 4 bases, with 10 bases between them. In the PCR, 60 Vbeta and 13 Jbeta primers were used. Method: immunoSEQ multiplex PCR; TCRdb's copy keeps in-frame clones and lacks some. The table records some 38,000 clones, 60% to 70% of them present only once. This receptor was identified in a man in his forties in good health and CMV-seronegative. The chain recombines TRBV7-9 with TRBJ1-1; D remains ambiguous. Sequenced: PBMCs. The chain's CDR3 is CASSLGGLSTEAFF. The CDR3 region has the DNA TGTGCCAGCAGCTTAGGAGGGCTCAGCACTGAAGCTTTCTTT. The full variable domain, rest sourced from reference TRBV7-9 and TRBJ1-1, is DTGVSQNPRHKITKRGQNVTFRCDPISEHNRLYWYRQTLGQGPEFLTYFQNEAQLEKSRLLSDRFSAERPKGSFSTLEIQRTEQGDSAMYLCASSLGGLSTEAFFGQGTRLTVV.